These T cell receptor beta chains were read from a single sample in a study of blood T cell repertoires in COVID-19. Repertoires were generated with immunoSEQ multiplex PCR, while TCRdb's copy carries only in-frame clones and drops some. The repertoire holds tens of thousands of clones, with 90% as singletons. The specimen sequenced was peripheral blood. These TCRs come from a man in his fifties or sixties with COVID-19, enrolled during active disease. Each CDR3 is given without its conserved first and last residue. Size is omitted from some rows. Given values are once, few, many or a class for expanded clones.

size,V,CDR3
once,TRBV6-5,ASSYGTGYYEQY
-,TRBV11-1,ASSPQGGPNYGYT
once,TRBV7-9,ASSLVATSYEQY
once,TRBV5-5,ASSRETGAGNTIY
-,TRBV28,ASSSGTGPYEQY
-,TRBV4-2,ASSQVRQGDQPQH
-,TRBV28,ASSLDGLQQETQY
-,TRBV7-8,ASSLDRPGGRYYNEQF
-,TRBV3-1/TRBV3-2,ASSRGANYGYT
-,TRBV19,ASSKDGSSGRWQF
-,TRBV7-2,ASSSLPSGSSYEQY
-,TRBV7-2,ASSQDTSNQPQH
-,TRBV9,ASSVSPGSIEQF
-,TRBV29-1,SVLVLNTEAF
-,TRBV10-3,AISDRGPGELF
-,TRBV18,ASSPPGQGYTEAF
-,TRBV9,ASSKTISGDYEQY
-,TRBV7-9,ASGTGKNIQY
-,TRBV5-5,ASSLGLADPTDTQY
-,TRBV7-2,ASSFGTLSQPQH
once,TRBV5-1,ASSLLAGTTDTQY
-,TRBV5-5,ASSLEGLMNTEAF
-,TRBV6-5,ASSGTGNEKLF
-,TRBV6-6,AGRVTGGHEKLF
-,TRBV5-5,ASSFLDRGYEQY
-,TRBV6-5,ASSYLGGARPETQY
-,TRBV23-1,ASSQLGRQGAYEQY
-,TRBV6-2/TRBV6-3,ASSRQGGNQPQH